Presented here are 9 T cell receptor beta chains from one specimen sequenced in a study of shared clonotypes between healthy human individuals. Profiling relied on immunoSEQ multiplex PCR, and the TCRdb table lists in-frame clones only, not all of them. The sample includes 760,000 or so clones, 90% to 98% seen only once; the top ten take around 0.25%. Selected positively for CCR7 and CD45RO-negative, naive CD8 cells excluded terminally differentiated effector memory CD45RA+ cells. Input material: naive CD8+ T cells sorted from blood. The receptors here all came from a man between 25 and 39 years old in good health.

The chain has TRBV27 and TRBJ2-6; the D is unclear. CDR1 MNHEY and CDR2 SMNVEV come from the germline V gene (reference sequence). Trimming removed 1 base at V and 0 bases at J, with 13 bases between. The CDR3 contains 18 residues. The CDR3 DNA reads TGTGCCAGCAGTTTATTGGCGCCCGGCGGCTCTGGGGCCAACGTCCTGACTTTC. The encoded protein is CASSLLAPGGSGANVLTF.

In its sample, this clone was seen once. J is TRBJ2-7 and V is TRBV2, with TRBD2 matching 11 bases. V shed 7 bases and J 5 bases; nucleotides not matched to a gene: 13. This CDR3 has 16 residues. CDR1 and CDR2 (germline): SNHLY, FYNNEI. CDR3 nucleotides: TGTGCCAGCAAGAGGGGTACTAGCGGGAGTGTCGACGAGCAGTACTTC. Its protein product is CASKRGTSGSVDEQYF.

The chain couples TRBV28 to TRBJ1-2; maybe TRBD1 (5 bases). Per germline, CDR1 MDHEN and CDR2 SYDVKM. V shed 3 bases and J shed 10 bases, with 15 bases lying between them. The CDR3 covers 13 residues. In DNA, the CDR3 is TGTGCCAGCAGTTTTACAGGCAGCATGGTCTACACCTTC. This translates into CASSFTGSMVYTF.

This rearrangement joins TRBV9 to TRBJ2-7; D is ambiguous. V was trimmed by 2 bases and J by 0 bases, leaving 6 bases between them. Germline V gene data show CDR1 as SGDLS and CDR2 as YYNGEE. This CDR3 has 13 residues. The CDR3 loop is CASSVTPSYEQYF. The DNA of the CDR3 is TGTGCCAGCAGCGTGACACCCTCCTACGAGCAGTACTTC.

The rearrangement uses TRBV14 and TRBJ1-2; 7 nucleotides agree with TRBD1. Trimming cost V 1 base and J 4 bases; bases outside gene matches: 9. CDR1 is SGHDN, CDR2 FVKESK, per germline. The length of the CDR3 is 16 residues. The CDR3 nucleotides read TGTGCCAGCAGCCAAGTTCGAGGGACAGATCTCTATGGCTACACCTTC. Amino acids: CASSQVRGTDLYGYTF.

The CDR3 is CASSQGWRERNEQYF. The DNA of the CDR3 is TGTGCCAGCAGCCAAGGTTGGCGGGAAAGAAACGAGCAGTACTTC. The J gene is TRBJ2-7, the V gene TRBV14; D is possibly TRBD2 (6 bases). Germline values: CDR1 SGHDN, CDR2 FVKESK. V lost 1 base and J lost 5, with 15 bases in between. The length of the CDR3 is 15 residues.

In nucleotides, the CDR3 is TGTGCCAGCAGCTTAGATGACTGGACATCCTACAATGAGCAGTTCTTC. Encoded protein: CASSLDDWTSYNEQFF. The chain carries TRBV7-8 and TRBJ2-1; tentatively, D is TRBD1 (5 bases). This CDR3 has 16 amino acids. V dropped 1 base and J dropped 1 base, with 11 bases sitting between them. Germline loops: CDR1 SGHVS, CDR2 FQNEAQ.

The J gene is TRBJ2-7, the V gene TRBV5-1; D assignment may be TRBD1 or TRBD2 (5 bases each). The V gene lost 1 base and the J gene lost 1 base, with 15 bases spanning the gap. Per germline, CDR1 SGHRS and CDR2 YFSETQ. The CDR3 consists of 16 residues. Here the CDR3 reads CASSLHRGDGSYEQYF. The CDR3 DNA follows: TGCGCCAGCAGCTTGCACCGAGGGGACGGATCCTACGAGCAGTACTTC. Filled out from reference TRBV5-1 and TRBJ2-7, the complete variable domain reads KAGVTQTPRYLIKTRGQQVTLSCSPISGHRSVSWYQQTPGQGLQFLFEYFSETQRNKGNFPGRFSGRQFSNSRSEMNVSTLELGDSALYLCASSLHRGDGSYEQYFGPGTRLTVT.

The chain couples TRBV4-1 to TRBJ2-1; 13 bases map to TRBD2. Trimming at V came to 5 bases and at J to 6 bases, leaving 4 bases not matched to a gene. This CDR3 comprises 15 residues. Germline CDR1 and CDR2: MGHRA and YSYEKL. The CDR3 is CASSGTSGTPNEQFF. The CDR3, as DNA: TGCGCCAGCAGCGGGACTAGCGGGACCCCCAATGAGCAGTTCTTC.